The text below deals with one T cell receptor beta chain. No cognate antigen has been identified for it. The record has no base qualities; no much larger clone is one base away. This sample is part of a study of cytomegalovirus exposure and HLA in healthy donors (dated by TCRdb to between 2016 and 2019). Study-wide context: An earlier analysis of roughly 500 of the donors reported about 290 Gb of sequence data and 117 million unique TCR beta sequences from about 180 million T cells. Across approximately 400 genotyped donors of the cohort, an average of 235,054 unique TCR beta nucleotide sequences per donor were sequenced, and 15% to 20% of those sequences were non-productive. All discovery cohort repertoires had been generated on a single sequencing platform. The study aimed to test whether cataloging public T cell receptors could reveal signatures of past pathogen exposure. To predict cytomegalovirus infection status, the study combined high-throughput TCR immunosequencing, statistical association of individual TCRs with disease status, and machine learning. In a later analysis, previously published TCR beta repertoires from about 670 donors were re-analyzed and high-resolution HLA genotyping was added so that TCR occurrence patterns could be studied. An early release covering some 640 HLA-typed donors comprised 250 to 350 gigabases of sequencing data and tens of millions of unique TCR sequences. Alongside the repertoire data, information on donor age, sex, ethnicity and CMV serostatus was compiled. The number of donors typed differed by locus, with 629-630 for A, B, C, DRB1 and DQB1, about 500 for DQA1, approximately 580 for DPA1, and 400 to 490 for DPB1. An earlier analysis of 587 of the donors used high-throughput TCR beta sequencing to judge whether each TCR beta V gene segment behaved as functional or pseudogenic. Along with the 666-subject first cohort, a separate validation cohort of over a hundred different subjects was used. Because of strong linkage in the cohort, five DR-DQ haplotypes were treated as single units for association and clustering. Using immunosequencing, the study profiled T cell repertoires from 666 subjects and related those repertoires to cytomegalovirus serostatus. Of the 300 to 450 genotyped donors, 65% to 90% were placed in the genetic ancestry cluster associated with self-reported Caucasian donors. Rather than using new phenotypic data, the later analysis identified candidate immune exposures from TCR beta sequences and from how often those sequences occurred across donors. Both class I and class II loci were covered by HLA typing, at four-digit resolution. A later genetic analysis took genome-wide SNP genotypes for about 55% of the roughly 670 donors and used that subset as a discovery cohort.

The cohort consisted of fewer than 700 healthy bone marrow donors. At the time of sampling, every cohort member was nominally healthy, though immune exposures that went unrecorded were likely present. The donor tested CMV seronegative, placing the donor among the 350 or so seronegative members of the cohort. A peripheral blood sample was collected from each donor, and TCR beta sequencing was performed on peripheral blood mononuclear cells. Genomic DNA extraction from the blood cell samples was performed with the Qiagen DNeasy Blood Extraction Kit. Study-level results and caveats: In this cohort, only TCR beta chains were sequenced, and detectable features were limited by the absence of alpha or paired-chain data. The classifier was reported to diagnose cytomegalovirus status with high specificity and sensitivity in both the original cohort and the validation cohort. According to a later genetic analysis, donors in an Asian-associated ancestry cluster had fewer N-insertions in productive TCRs than the approximately 690-donor mean. According to the authors, the approach could potentially be generalized to other disease states and immunological phenotypes. A total of about 180 TCR beta chains were listed by the study as associated with cytomegalovirus. Roughly uniform sequencing depth across donors was assumed in presence/absence analyses, although this assumption may not hold. A further reported finding was that TCR beta sequences accurately predicted the HLA-A and HLA-B alleles for most subjects in the first cohort. Because HLA typing was missing for some donors at each locus, association tests included only the typed subset. Most CMV-associated TCR beta chains appeared to be HLA-restricted in a later analysis, and the HLA associations seemed to be driven largely by CMV exposure. According to a later analysis, parvovirus B19, influenza, CMV and Epstein-Barr virus appeared linked to several top co-occurrence clusters. An association between a missense DCLRE1C variant and V-gene and J-gene trimming of TCR beta chains was found in a later genetic analysis and replicated in an independent cohort. About 15 rarely observed V segments, including chromosome 9 orphons, were excluded from the earlier analysis of a few hundred of the donors because counts were too low. In a later analysis, the rate of TCR association differed among HLA loci, with DRB1 alleles having the most associated TCRs and HLA-C alleles having the fewest. In vitro tests confirmed that a few of the cytomegalovirus-associated TCR beta chains recognize cytomegalovirus antigens. Linkage disequilibrium might explain the correlated functional status among segregating V segments, but an unknown experimental factor could not be ruled out. A cluster of highly shared sequence variants was judged likely to be a technical artifact of the sequencing pipeline. Some IMGT-functional V segments, including TRBV6-2 and TRBV6-3, could not be told apart with the 87-base-pair reads, so those segments were excluded. The only immune exposure information available for the cohort was CMV serostatus. Compared with equally common non-associated chains, HLA-associated TCR beta chains in a later analysis were more clonally expanded and had lower generation probabilities. Most TCR sequences were observed very rarely across donors, whereas some public TCRs were present in many individuals. When HLA alleles, especially DR and DQ, strongly co-occurred, TCR associations were difficult to assign to individual alleles. In a later analysis, 16,951 TCR beta sequences were associated with specific HLA alleles at a false discovery rate of 0.05. An earlier analysis of 587 of the donors showed that most TCR beta V segments appeared in productive rearrangements either about 87% or about 30% of the time, which broadly matched IMGT annotations.

Library generation was performed with the immunoSEQ multiplex PCR assay. For the multiplex PCR, a mixture combining 60 forward primers for TCR Vbeta segments and 13 reverse primers for TCR Jbeta segments was used. Amplification of the CDR3 region of rearranged TCR beta genes was performed with a multiplex PCR assay on genomic DNA. On the Illumina HiSeq System, the amplified TCR beta libraries were sequenced as 87-base-pair reads. In the authors' own workflow: A later analysis tallied tens of millions of unique TCR beta chains across the 666 repertoires, and 10 million to 11 million of those chains were shared by two or more donors. A nearest-neighbor algorithm error-corrected the raw reads and collapsed the reads into unique sequences, merging closely related sequences to remove PCR and sequencing errors. To assign V, D and J gene segments, CDR3 sequences were aligned to IMGT reference sequences. For a sequence to be retained, a match of at least six nucleotides to both a V gene segment and a J gene segment was required. A rearrangement counted as productive if the CDR3 had no stop codons and remained in frame with V and J, and every other rearrangement counted as non-productive. CDR3 was defined by IMGT convention, running from the second conserved V-encoded cysteine to the conserved J-encoded phenylalanine. In an earlier analysis of more than 550 of the donors, sequences lacking an unambiguous match to a single V gene segment were excluded. In an earlier analysis of roughly 500 of the donors, V segments were called functional above 56.7% productive rearrangements and were called segregating when the between-donor standard deviation exceeded 5%. A statistical classification framework was built for diagnosing cytomegalovirus status from the catalog of TCR beta chain sequences. In a later analysis, TCR nucleotide sequences were compared against IMGT/GENE-DB human TR gene sequences so that V and J genes could be assigned. Using the TCRdist pipeline, a later analysis assigned CDR3 sequences along with most-parsimonious VDJ recombination scenarios. In a later analysis, every TCR beta chain was defined by the combination of its CDR3 amino acid sequence and its V-gene family, and reads without a unique V-gene family were dropped. To address suspected cross-contamination and a sequencing artifact, a later analysis removed under 600 highly shared, low-generation-probability nucleotide sequences. In a later analysis, a clonal expansion index for each public chain was calculated from normalized within-repertoire ranks of inferred template counts. In a later analysis, generation probabilities were computed using a VDJ recombination model fitted to out-of-frame rearrangements, and the results were checked against IGoR. In a later analysis, TCR-TCR, TCR-HLA and TCR-CMV co-occurrence was scored with hypergeometric tests, and a repertoire-size bias correction was applied to TCR pairs. In a later analysis, false discovery rates were estimated by permuting HLA or CMV assignments 20 times. A later analysis grouped co-occurring TCRs with DBSCAN, adding TCRdist sequence similarity when clustering within HLA-allele-positive subsets. Co-occurrence clustering excluded repertoires with fewer than 30,000 or more than 120,000 public chains, plus five with anomalous nucleotide sharing. TCRdb mirrors the immuneACCESS table, restricted to in-frame sequences. Some clones are absent from its copies; in checked studies, under half trace to an unresolved V gene, and the reason for the others is unknown. The DNA gave D and trimming, while V, J and clone size come from that table. Recorded for this sample are some 120,000 clones; around 80% of them occurred a single time. More than 1.5% of the sample belongs to the ten largest clones.

Deletion took 9 bases off V and 4 bases off J, with a span of 15 bases between the germline ends. The germline V gene (reference sequence) yields LNHDA for CDR1 and SQIVND for CDR2. The CDR3 runs 14 residues from the cysteine to the phenylalanine. Only the CDR3 part of the read is kept: 42 bases, read in frame from the first base. Sequencing was performed on PBMCs. The sequence derives from a man aged 45-60 years in good health and CMV-seronegative. Recombination linked TRBV19 to TRBJ2-2; TRBD1 is possibly the D segment (6 matching bases). Here is the DNA: TGTGCCAGCAGATTACAGGGAGCCACCGGGGAGCTGTTTTTT. The translation is CASRLQGATGELFF.